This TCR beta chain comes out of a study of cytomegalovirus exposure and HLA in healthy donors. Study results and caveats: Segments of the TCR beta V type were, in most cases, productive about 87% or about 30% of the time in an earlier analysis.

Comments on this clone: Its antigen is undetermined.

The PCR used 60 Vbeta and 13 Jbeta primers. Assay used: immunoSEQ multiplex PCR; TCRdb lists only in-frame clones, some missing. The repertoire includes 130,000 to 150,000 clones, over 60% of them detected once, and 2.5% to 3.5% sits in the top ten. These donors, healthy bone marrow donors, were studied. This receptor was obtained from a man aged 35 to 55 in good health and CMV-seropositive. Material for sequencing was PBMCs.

The CDR3 is CASSLISSGYTF. CDR3 bases: TGTGCCAGCAGTTTAATTAGTTCCGGCTACACCTTC. This sequence joins TRBV28 and TRBJ1-2, with unresolved D. The ends were cut back, 2 bases at V and 8 bases at J, with 9 bases in the middle. There are 12 residues in the CDR3. Germline values: CDR1 MDHEN, CDR2 SYDVKM.